These 18 T cell receptor beta chains originate from one sample sequenced in a study of OX40 agonist ivuxolimab in advanced cancers. Libraries came from the immunoSEQ multiplex PCR assay. Imported from immuneACCESS, the table was reduced by TCRdb to in-frame sequences with V and J called. These copies leave out some clones; in studies compared against another copy, an unresolved V gene accounts for under half, and the cause of the remainder is not known. In all, the sample holds around 60,000 clones, and 84% of those were seen once. The top ten clones comprise 2.4% of the sample. The sample was CD4+ or CD8+ T cells sorted from blood, taken in a trial of the OX40 agonist ivuxolimab. The source of these receptors is an adult with an advanced solid tumor such as melanoma, head and neck, liver or kidney cancer.

The V call is TRBV7-3, the J call TRBJ1-4; tentatively, D is TRBD1 (6 bases). This CDR3 contains 17 residues. Trimming removed 3 bases at V and 3 bases at J, with 17 bases between. CDR1 and CDR2 from the germline V gene are SGHTA and FQGTGA. CDR3 protein: CASSLTGRGAANEKLFF. The CDR3 DNA follows: TGTGCCAGCAGCTTGACGGGCAGGGGCGCGGCTAATGAAAAACTGTTTTTT.

This clone has a single count. The chain carries TRBV15 and TRBJ2-5; 9 bases agree with TRBD1. Germline loops: CDR1 LNHNV, CDR2 YYDKDF (reference sequence). This CDR3 contains 19 residues. V lost 0 bases and J lost 4; bases outside the gene matches: 15. The CDR3 DNA sequence: TGTGCCACCAGCAGAGATCGAGGGGGGACAGGGTGGGATTCAGAGACCCAGTACTTC. It yields the protein CATSRDRGGTGWDSETQYF.

V usage is TRBV6-1 and J usage is TRBJ1-2, with D perhaps TRBD1 (6 bases). Per the germline V gene, CDR1 is MNHNS and CDR2 is SASEGT. The CDR3 is 12 amino acids. V was trimmed by 6 bases and J by 8 bases, leaving 13 bases between them. Written as DNA, the CDR3 is TGTGCCAGCAGACAGGGCGGATGGGGCTACACCTTC. This encodes CASRQGGWGYTF.

The chain uses TRBV7-9 and TRBJ1-5, with D tentatively TRBD1 (6 bases). CDR3 length: 14 residues. Germline values: CDR1 SEHNR, CDR2 FQNEAQ (reference sequence). Trimming shortened V by 4 bases and J by 4 bases, and 11 bases separated the two germline ends. The CDR3 region is CASSSDRWNQPQHF. As DNA, the CDR3 is TGTGCCAGCAGCTCAGACAGGTGGAATCAGCCCCAGCATTTT.

The chain couples TRBV6-6 to TRBJ1-3, with TRBD1 as a possible D gene (5 bases). The germline CDR1 and CDR2 sequences are MNHNY and SVGAGI (reference sequence). V was shortened by 3 bases and J by 3 bases, with 12 bases between the two germline ends. The CDR3 spans 15 residues. CDR3: CASSYVLGRGNTIYF. For the CDR3, the DNA is TGTGCCAGCAGTTATGTCTTGGGACGTGGAAACACCATATATTTT.

This clone was observed a few times. The chain carries TRBV9 and TRBJ2-5, with 11 bases identical to TRBD1. V shed 2 bases and J 2 bases; nucleotides not matched to a gene: 8. CDR1 is SGDLS and CDR2 is YYNGEE in the germline V gene. The CDR3 spans 17 residues. The CDR3: CASSVRDRGMGQETQYF. CDR3 nucleotides: TGTGCCAGCAGCGTCCGGGACAGGGGGATGGGGCAAGAGACCCAGTACTTC.

The chain combines TRBV5-6 with TRBJ1-3; D uncertain. CDR1 is SGHDT and CDR2 is YYEEEE in the germline V gene. This CDR3 is 16 amino acids long. Trimming pared 4 bases from V and 7 bases from J, leaving 21 bases between. The CDR3 bases are TGTGCCAGCAGCACGGAAATGGTCCCGAGCTCGAACACCATATATTTT. This encodes CASSTEMVPSSNTIYF.

Here the CDR3 reads CASSGDNYGYTF. The CDR3 DNA sequence: TGCGCCAGCAGTGGGGATAACTATGGCTACACCTTC. V gene TRBV5-1 combines with J gene TRBJ1-2; D not resolved. Germline CDR1 reads SGHRS; CDR2 reads YFSETQ. The ends were cut back, 5 bases at V and 1 base at J, with 6 bases in the middle. The CDR3 is 12 amino acids.

CDR3 loop: CASSEVAGLTEAFF. CDR3 bases: TGTGCCAGCAGTGAAGTAGCGGGGCTCACTGAAGCTTTCTTT. The rearrangement uses TRBV6-1 and TRBJ1-1, with TRBD1 as a possible D gene (5 bases). The V and J ends lost 1 base and 4 bases respectively, with 10 bases between them. The CDR3 runs to 14 residues. Germline assignment: CDR1 MNHNS and CDR2 SASEGT.

The gene calls are TRBV7-2 and TRBJ1-5; D unclear. The CDR3 has 12 residues. Looked up from germline, CDR1 is SGHTA and CDR2 is FQGNSA. Deletions cut 3 bases from V and 11 bases from J, with 11 bases between. The CDR3: CASSLGRLSQHF. The CDR3 bases are TGTGCCAGCAGCTTGGGGAGGTTGTCCCAGCATTTT.

This clone has only one observation. The chain recombines TRBV1 with TRBJ2-5; the table's D gene call, TRBD2, was not cross checked with the DNA. TRBV1 represents a pseudogene. This CDR3 contains 20 residues. CDR3 DNA: TGCACCAGCAGCCCCCCCCCTACTAGCGGGGGAGATTCGACAGGGGAGACCCAGTACTTC. Translated, it gives CTSSPPPTSGGDSTGETQYF.

The rearrangement uses TRBV5-8 and TRBJ1-5, with 9 bases aligning to TRBD1. CDR1 and CDR2 from the germline V gene are SGHTS and YDEGEE. V lost 3 bases to trimming and J lost 7 bases; unmatched junction nucleotides: 8. The CDR3 length is 15 residues. The chain's CDR3 is CASSSRTGAGQPQHF. The DNA of the CDR3 is TGTGCCAGCAGCTCTCGGACAGGGGCGGGACAGCCCCAGCATTTT. Full variable domain (rest looked up from reference TRBV5-8 and TRBJ1-5): EAGVTQSPTHLIKTRGQQATLRCSPISGHTSVYWYQQALGLGLQFLLWYDEGEERNRGNFPPRFSGRQFPNYSSELNVNALELEDSALYLCASSSRTGAGQPQHFGDGTRLSIL.

The chain recombines TRBV10-1 with TRBJ2-5, with D perhaps assigned TRBD1 or TRBD2 (7 bases each). Germline lookup yields CDR1 WNHNN and CDR2 SYGVQD (reference sequence). Trimming took off 11 bases at V and 5 bases at J, with 18 bases between the two ends. The length of the CDR3 is 13 residues. The CDR3 DNA reads TGCGCCCGCGGGGGACAGTCTTTTGAGACCCAGTACTTC. This gives the protein CARGGQSFETQYF.

The rearrangement links TRBV5-6 to TRBJ1-2; 8 positions agree with TRBD1. V shed 6 bases, J shed 7 bases, and the junction held 8 bases outside the gene matches. Germline CDR1 is SGHDT and CDR2 is YYEEEE. The CDR3 loop spans 13 amino acids. In DNA form, the CDR3 reads TGTGCCAGCACCTACGACAGGGGCTCTGGCTACACCTTC. Its translation is CASTYDRGSGYTF. The full variable domain, rest sourced from reference TRBV5-6 and TRBJ1-2, is DAGVTQSPTHLIKTRGQQVTLRCSPKSGHDTVSWYQQALGQGPQFIFQYYEEEERQRGNFPDRFSGHQFPNYSSELNVNALLLGDSALYLCASTYDRGSGYTFGSGTRLTVV.

The rearrangement joins TRBV7-8 to TRBJ2-4; no firm D call. The CDR3 has 15 amino acids. Trimming removed 1 base from V and 0 bases from J, with 7 bases in between. The germline V gene has CDR1 SGHVS and CDR2 FQNEAQ. This CDR3 is CASSLVNQAKNIQYF. The CDR3 bases are TGTGCCAGCAGCTTAGTTAACCAAGCCAAAAACATTCAGTACTTC.

The chain employs TRBV27 and TRBJ2-7, with 14 bases aligning to TRBD2. V shed 6 bases and J 5 bases; nucleotides not matched to a gene: 9. The CDR3 sequence is 16 residues long. Germline V gene lookup returns CDR1 MNHEY and CDR2 SMNVEV (reference sequence). The CDR3 DNA reads as TGTGCCAGCAGGGCGCTGGGGACTAGCGGGGGTCACGAGCAGTACTTC. Amino acid sequence: CASRALGTSGGHEQYF.

The gene calls are TRBV9 and TRBJ2-3; D is unresolved. Trimming removed 0 bases at V and 2 bases at J, with 7 bases between. Germline V gene data show CDR1 as SGDLS and CDR2 as YYNGEE. This CDR3 region has 14 residues. Here the CDR3 DNA reads TGTGCCAGCAGCGTAGTAGGGAACACAGATACGCAGTATTTT. This encodes CASSVVGNTDTQYF.

The chain combines TRBV19 with TRBJ2-6, with 13 bases matching TRBD2. V was pared by 5 bases and J by 0 bases, with 4 bases of the junction left unmatched. The length of the CDR3 is 18 residues. Germline assignment: CDR1 LNHDA and CDR2 SQIVND (reference sequence). Here the CDR3 DNA reads TGTGCCAGTAGTGCAGGACTAGCGGGGGCCTCTGGGGCCAACGTCCTGACTTTC. Protein sequence: CASSAGLAGASGANVLTF.